The 20 T cell receptor beta chains below all came from one sample that was sequenced in a study of blood T cells in healthy people across ages. For the second PCR, which ran for about 7 to 11 cycles, a sample-barcoded 5' primer and a J-beta primer mix were used. TCRdb ran MiXCR on the 5' RACE reads and lists one entry per CDR3 protein. The sample records some 710,000 distinct CDR3 sequences, around a fifth being singletons. Sample: blood. The receptors stem from a man in his 70s in good health.

This clonotype was recorded a few times. The chain joins TRBV3-1 to TRBJ2-5, with TRBD1 identical over 7 bases. CDR3 length equals 16 residues. V shed 5 bases and J 3 bases; nucleotides not matched to a gene: 12. CDR1 is LGHDT and CDR2 is YNNKEL in the germline V gene (reference sequence). The CDR3 region has the DNA TGTGCCAGCAGCTCACCTACAATGACAGGGAAAGAGACCCAGTACTTC. Translation: CASSSPTMTGKETQYF.

V gene TRBV24-1 combines with J gene TRBJ2-1; D call uncertain. The CDR3 runs to 13 residues. The germline V gene has CDR1 KGHDR and CDR2 SFDVKD. Deletions cut 9 bases from V and 1 base from J, with 9 bases between. The CDR3 bases are TGTGCCACCGCGGCCGGGTCCTACAATGAGCAGTTCTTC. This gives the protein CATAAGSYNEQFF.

This clonotype was detected a few times. This rearrangement joins TRBV5-1 to TRBJ2-3; 7 positions match TRBD2. CDR1 and CDR2 (germline): SGHRS, YFSETQ. The length of the CDR3 is 15 residues. V lost 4 bases and J lost 2; bases outside the gene matches: 7. In DNA, the CDR3 is TGCGCCAGCAGCGCGGGACTATCCTTCACAGATACGCAGTATTTT. Translating it yields CASSAGLSFTDTQYF.

The table lists this clonotype with many counts. This sequence joins TRBV29-1 and TRBJ1-2; 9 bases agree with TRBD1. The CDR3 length is 13 residues. Germline CDR1 and CDR2: SQVTM and ANQGSEA. The ends lost 6 bases at V and 6 bases at J; junction bases unmatched: 8. CDR3 in DNA: TGCAGCGTACCGAAACAGGGGGCAGATGGCTACACCTTC. It encodes CSVPKQGADGYTF.

The V gene is TRBV12-3 or TRBV12-4, the J gene TRBJ2-6; 8 bases map to TRBD1. The length of the CDR3 is 15 residues. V gave up 5 bases and J gave up 2 bases; unmatched junction bases: 2. CDR3 residues: CASSKQGAGANVLTF. For the CDR3, the DNA is TGTGCCAGCAGTAAACAGGGGGCTGGGGCCAACGTCCTGACTTTC.

This clonotype was seen a few times. The V call is TRBV20-1, the J call TRBJ2-5; D unclear. The DNA end lines up better with TRBJ2-1; the J call may be wrong. The germline CDR1 and CDR2 sequences are DFQATT and SNEGSKA (reference sequence). The CDR3 spans 13 residues. CDR3 residues: CSARIPARNEQFF. CDR3 in DNA: TGCAGTGCAAGAATCCCAGCGAGGAATGAGCAGTTCTTC.

This clonotype was seen a handful of times. This chain links TRBV9 with TRBJ2-5; a weak D match, TRBD1 (6 bases). The end of the DNA fits TRBJ2-1 better, so the J call may be wrong. CDR1 and CDR2 from the germline V gene are SGDLS and YYNGEE. This CDR3 contains 15 residues. The CDR3, as DNA: TGTGCCAGCAGCCCCATGGTGGTTCAGGGGAATGAGCAGTTCTTC. It encodes CASSPMVVQGNEQFF.

This rearrangement joins TRBV20-1 to TRBJ1-5; 10 bases line up with TRBD1. This CDR3 has 16 amino acids. V gave up 5 bases and J gave up 4 bases; unmatched junction bases: 11. Germline CDR1 and CDR2: DFQATT and SNEGSKA (reference sequence). CDR3 sequence: CSAGRQGARWNQPQHF. In nucleotides, the CDR3 is TGCAGTGCTGGAAGACAGGGGGCGCGATGGAATCAGCCCCAGCATTTT.

CDR3 sequence reads: CASSQDGTSGHNEQFF. The CDR3 bases are TGCGCCAGCAGCCAAGACGGGACTAGCGGACACAATGAGCAGTTCTTC. The chain has TRBV4-1 and TRBJ2-1, with 11 positions matching TRBD2. Germline CDR1 MGHRA, CDR2 YSYEKL. The CDR3 has 16 residues. J was trimmed by 5 bases and V by 0 bases; bases with no gene match: 3.

The V call is TRBV28, the J call TRBJ1-4; TRBD1 might be the D (5 bases). Germline V gene data show CDR1 as MDHEN and CDR2 as SYDVKM. With 11 bases removed from V and 7 bases from J, the gap between germline ends came to 14 bases. The CDR3 runs 12 residues. DNA of the CDR3: TGTGCCTTGGGGGTGGTCGGTGAAAAACTGTTTTTT. As protein: CALGVVGEKLFF.

This clonotype came up a few times. The chain combines TRBV29-1 with TRBJ2-3; maybe TRBD1 (7 bases). CDR3 length: 13 residues. V gave up 6 bases and J gave up 1 base, with 11 bases separating them. The germline V gene has CDR1 SQVTM and CDR2 ANQGSEA. The CDR3 region is CSVTGEGTDTQYF. The CDR3 DNA sequence: TGCAGCGTCACAGGGGAGGGCACAGATACGCAGTATTTT.

This clonotype was picked up a small number of times. V usage is TRBV20-1 and J usage is TRBJ2-6, with D uncertain. The germline CDR1 and CDR2 sequences are DFQATT and SNEGSKA (reference sequence). This CDR3 has 13 residues. Trimming shortened V by 6 bases and J by 0 bases, and 6 bases separated the two germline ends. As DNA, the CDR3 is TGCAGTGCCCATTACTCTGGGGCCAACGTCCTGACTTTC. Its protein is CSAHYSGANVLTF.

The V and J genes are TRBV25-1 and TRBJ2-3; D is uncertain. Germline V CDR1 and CDR2: MGHDK, SYGVNS. The CDR3 covers 15 residues. Trimming removed 2 bases at V and 0 bases at J, with 9 bases between. This CDR3 is CASSEPAQSTDTQYF. DNA of the CDR3: TGTGCCAGCAGTGAACCTGCACAGAGCACAGATACGCAGTATTTT.

This clonotype was detected many times. This sequence joins TRBV7-6 and TRBJ2-7; 8 bases fit TRBD2. J gave up 3 bases and V 3 bases, and 7 bases lay outside the gene matches. The germline CDR1 and CDR2 sequences are SGHVS and FNYEAQ. This CDR3 has 15 residues. The CDR3 loop is CASSLGAGGGYEQYF. In nucleotides, the CDR3 is TGTGCCAGCAGCTTGGGTGCGGGGGGAGGCTACGAGCAGTACTTC.

This clonotype has only a few counts. The rearrangement links TRBV5-1 to TRBJ2-1; 10 nucleotides agree with TRBD1. Unmatched junction bases numbered 11, after V lost 2 bases and J lost 12 bases. Germline V gives CDR1 SGHRS, CDR2 YFSETQ. The CDR3 totals 15 residues. DNA for the CDR3: TGCGCCAGCAGCTTACCGGGACAGGGGTCCCTTGGGCAGTTCTTC. It encodes CASSLPGQGSLGQFF.

The V call is TRBV20-1, the J call TRBJ1-4, with 7 bases aligning to TRBD1. The CDR3 consists of 13 residues. With V trimmed by 5 bases and J by 8 bases, 8 bases remained unmatched. Germline V gene data show CDR1 as DFQATT and CDR2 as SNEGSKA (reference sequence). The CDR3 bases are TGCAGTGCTGCAGATCAGGGGGGGGAAAAACTGTTTTTT. Amino acid sequence: CSAADQGGEKLFF.

This sequence joins TRBV6-1 and TRBJ1-3; D is ambiguous. Germline V gene data show CDR1 as MNHNS and CDR2 as SASEGT. Trimming pared 3 bases from V and 3 bases from J, leaving 15 bases between. CDR3 length equals 16 residues. The CDR3 protein is CASSENQARHGNTIYF. The CDR3 nucleotides are TGTGCCAGCAGTGAGAACCAGGCCAGGCATGGAAACACCATATATTTT.

This clonotype occurred a few times. The chain couples TRBV20-1 to TRBJ1-1; TRBD1 is a possible D gene (5 bases). V dropped 0 bases and J dropped 4 bases, with 12 bases sitting between them. CDR3 size: 14 residues. Germline V CDR1 and CDR2: DFQATT, SNEGSKA (reference sequence). This CDR3 is CSARDAGRGTEAFF. The CDR3 coding sequence is TGCAGTGCTAGAGATGCGGGACGGGGCACTGAAGCTTTCTTT.

This sequence joins TRBV6-5 and TRBJ2-3; a possible D gene is TRBD2 (6 bases). V lost 0 bases, J lost 5 bases, and 12 bases lay in between. The CDR3 runs 15 residues. From germline, CDR1 is MNHEY and CDR2 SVGAGI. CDR3 region: CASSYSAGRQDTQYF. The CDR3 region has the DNA TGTGCCAGCAGTTACTCGGCGGGGAGACAAGATACGCAGTATTTT.

The rearrangement joins TRBV5-6 to TRBJ2-1; D uncertain. The J call is doubtful: the DNA matches TRBJ2-7 better. Germline loops: CDR1 SGHDT, CDR2 YYEEEE. CDR3 size: 14 residues. In DNA form, the CDR3 reads TGTGCCAGCAGCTTGATCGGCAGGTCCTACGAGCAGTACTTC. Its protein is CASSLIGRSYEQYF.